The 17 T cell receptor beta chains listed next were all sequenced from one sample in a study of T cells in women clearing cervical HPV infection. The data were produced by immunoSEQ multiplex PCR, yet TCRdb's version contains in-frame clones alone and is incomplete. In all, the sample yields under 45,000 clones. Material for sequencing was blood buffy coat. The origin of the receptors is a woman aged 18 to 69 with a cervical HPV16 infection that either progressed to CIN3+ or cleared (not recorded which).

The CDR3 bases that were read are TGTGCCAGCAGCTTAGCAGGGGCAAGAGGC. Encoded protein: CASSLAGARG. The whole CDR3 sequence reads CASSLAGARGYTF. The chain couples TRBV7-2 to TRBJ1-2; D might be TRBD1 (5 bases). The read falls 3 residues short of the CDR3 end, and the missing part is taken from the germline J gene. The CDR3 is 13 residues long. The germline V gene encodes CDR1 SGHTA and CDR2 FQGNSA.

On this clone: Coverage ceases 3 residues before the CDR3 finishes, and the germline J gene fills in the end. The rearrangement links TRBV27 to TRBJ1-1; D perhaps matches TRBD1 (5 bases). The CDR3 consists of 11 residues. CDR1 is MNHEY, CDR2 SMNVEV, per germline (reference sequence). V was pared by 6 bases and J by 6 bases, with 8 bases between. The CDR3 region is CASRGGAEAFF. The covered CDR3 bases are TGTGCCAGCAGGGGAGGGGCTGAA.

CDR3: CASSLEGQLYYGYTF. The DNA read from the CDR3 is TGTGCCAGCAGCTTGGAGGGACAGCTCTACTATGGC. V is TRBV5-6 and J is TRBJ1-2; 7 nucleotides line up with TRBD1. The read terminates 3 residues ahead of where the CDR3 ends, so the germline J gene completes it. The CDR3 consists of 15 residues. CDR1 and CDR2 (germline): SGHDT, YYEEEE. V dropped 0 bases and J dropped 3; count of bases not matched to a gene: 5.

Regarding this clone: The CDR3 extends 3 residues past the end of the read, so its final part is completed from the germline J gene. This rearrangement joins TRBV5-4 to TRBJ2-5; no definite D call. The V end lost 5 bases, the J end lost 1 base, and 15 bases lay between the germline ends. Germline V gene lookup returns CDR1 SGHNT and CDR2 YYREEE (reference sequence). This CDR3 is built from 15 residues. CDR3 DNA (partial): TGTGCCAGCAGGAAGGAGTCCGGCGGCCAAGAGACC. Translation: CASRKESGGQET. The CDR3 in its entirety is CASRKESGGQETQYF. Filled out from reference TRBV5-4 and TRBJ2-5, the complete variable domain reads ETGVTQSPTHLIKTRGQQVTLRCSSQSGHNTVSWYQQALGQGPQFIFQYYREEENGRGNFPPRFSGLQFPNYSSELNVNALELDDSALYLCASRKESGGQETQYFGPGTRLLVL.

Details on this clone: The read terminates 3 residues before the CDR3 end, so the remaining end is supplied by the germline J gene. The rearrangement joins TRBV19 to TRBJ2-1; D perhaps matches TRBD1 (5 bases). The CDR3 consists of 13 residues. V lost 4 bases and J lost 6, with 10 bases in between. Germline V gene lookup returns CDR1 LNHDA and CDR2 SQIVND (reference sequence). The part of the CDR3 DNA that was read is TGTGCCAGTAGTAAAGGCAGGGCCAATGAG. Translation: CASSKGRANE. The entire CDR3 protein is CASSKGRANEQFF.

Worth noting for this clone: The CDR3 end lies 3 residues beyond the end of the read and is filled in from the germline J gene. This CDR3 is also generated by other DNA sequences in the sample. This chain uses TRBV5-1 with TRBJ1-1; D may be TRBD1 (5 bases). Germline values: CDR1 SGHRS, CDR2 YFSETQ. This CDR3 spans 15 amino acids. Here the CDR3 reads CASSLLSGRQNEAFF. The sequenced CDR3 bases are TGCGCCAGCAGCTTGTTGTCAGGGAGGCAGAACGAA.

With regard to this clone: The read finishes 3 residues shy of the CDR3 end, and the germline J gene is used to complete it. J is TRBJ2-3 and V is TRBV6-2 or TRBV6-3; 8 positions match TRBD2. Germline V gene lookup returns CDR1 MNHEY and CDR2 SVGEGT. V was pared by 7 bases and J by 5 bases, with 11 bases of the junction left unmatched. The CDR3 contains 15 residues. The DNA read from the CDR3 is TGTGCCAGCATCAAGGACGGGGGGGCAGGAGATACG. It translates to CASIKDGGAGDT. The entire CDR3 is CASIKDGGAGDTQYF.

Comment on this clone: The observed sequence ends 3 residues before the CDR3 terminus, with the missing tail filled in from the germline J gene. The rearrangement uses TRBV20-1 and TRBJ2-1, with D possibly being TRBD2 (5 bases). Trimming pared 5 bases from V and 3 bases from J, leaving 14 bases between. CDR1 is DFQATT and CDR2 is SNEGSKA in the germline V gene (reference sequence). This CDR3 spans 14 amino acids. The CDR3 spells CSAHAFGVYNEQFF. The covered CDR3 bases are TGCAGTGCTCACGCCTTCGGGGTCTACAATGAG.

About this clone: Read coverage stops 3 residues before the CDR3 terminus; the germline J gene supplies the remainder. V and J are TRBV5-6 and TRBJ1-2; 8 bases align to TRBD1. CDR1 is SGHDT and CDR2 is YYEEEE in the germline V gene. Losses at the gene ends were 6 bases for V and 7 bases for J; bases not matched to a gene: 14. The CDR3 runs 15 residues. CDR3 DNA (partial): TGTGCCAGCAACTTTATCGGACAGGGAGTAAGTGGC. This translates into CASNFIGQGVSG. The whole CDR3 region reads CASNFIGQGVSGYTF.

Details on this clone: The sequenced fragment ends 3 residues before the CDR3 boundary, so the rest is inferred from the germline J gene. The V call is TRBV2, the J call TRBJ1-1; 7 nucleotides match TRBD1. This CDR3 has 15 residues. Losses at the gene ends were 6 bases for V and 6 bases for J; bases not matched to a gene: 13. Germline V gene lookup returns CDR1 SNHLY and CDR2 FYNNEI. This CDR3 reads CASRKTGVGYAEAFF. The sequenced CDR3 bases are TGTGCCAGCAGAAAAACAGGGGTAGGGTATGCTGAA.

This chain's CDR3 is CSARSGTANEKLFF. The CDR3 bases that were read are TGCAGTGCTAGATCCGGGACAGCTAATGAAAAA. The genes are TRBV20-1 and TRBJ1-4; 7 bases map to TRBD1. The CDR3 end lies 3 residues beyond the end of the read and is filled in from the germline J gene. CDR1 is DFQATT and CDR2 is SNEGSKA in the germline V gene (reference sequence). With 2 bases clipped from V and 3 bases from J, the junction kept 3 bases outside the gene matches. CDR3 length equals 14 residues.

Concerning this clone itself: Read data end 3 residues before the CDR3 end; the end is taken from the germline J gene. The genes are TRBV7-9 and TRBJ1-1; D uncertain. Germline assignment: CDR1 SEHNR and CDR2 FQNEAQ (reference sequence). The CDR3 spans 14 residues. V was shortened by 1 base and J by 2 bases, with 8 bases between the two germline ends. Here the CDR3 reads CASSLEQSNTEAFF. The covered CDR3 bases are TGTGCCAGCAGCTTAGAACAGAGCAACACTGAA.

Notes on this clone: The read terminates 3 residues ahead of where the CDR3 ends, so the germline J gene completes it. The chain couples TRBV6-1 to TRBJ2-2; TRBD2 aligns across 8 bases. The length of the CDR3 is 15 residues. Germline CDR1 MNHNS, CDR2 SASEGT. This CDR3 reads CASSASPGGDEKLFF. CDR3 DNA, as far as it was read: TGTGCCAGCAGTGCCTCCCCGGGGGGGGATGAAAAG.

CDR3 amino acids: CSGLTGDGNTIYF. The DNA read from the CDR3 is TGCAGTGGTTTAACAGGGGACGGAAACACC. The rearrangement joins TRBV20-1 to TRBJ1-3, with 7 bases matching TRBD1. Read coverage stops 3 residues before the CDR3 terminus; the germline J gene supplies the remainder. The length of the CDR3 is 13 residues. CDR1 and CDR2 (germline): DFQATT, SNEGSKA (reference sequence). V lost 7 bases and J lost 4; bases outside the gene matches: 7.

For this clone: The read ends 3 residues before the CDR3 terminus; that terminus is restored from the germline J gene. The genes are TRBV10-1 and TRBJ2-1, with 10 bases lining up with TRBD1. CDR1 is WNHNN, CDR2 SYGVQD, per germline (reference sequence). V gave up 2 bases and J gave up 7 bases; unmatched junction bases: 2. The CDR3 is 14 amino acids. Partial CDR3 DNA: TGCGCCAGCAGTGAGGGGGGACAGGGGAATGAG. Protein product: CASSEGGQGNE. The whole CDR3 is CASSEGGQGNEQFF.

As concerns this clone: The read halts 3 residues ahead of the CDR3 end, with the missing end drawn from the germline J gene. This sequence joins TRBV5-1 and TRBJ1-1; weak D call: TRBD1 (6 bases). V dropped 4 bases and J dropped 3 bases, with 7 bases sitting between them. Germline assignment: CDR1 SGHRS and CDR2 YFSETQ. CDR3 size: 12 residues. The CDR3 bases that were read are TGCGCCAGCAGCCCAGGGGACACTGAA. Protein product: CASSPGDTE. In full, the CDR3 reads CASSPGDTEAFF.

In regard to this clone: The sequence runs out 3 residues before the end of the CDR3; the remainder is reconstructed from the germline J gene. This chain connects TRBV19 to TRBJ2-3; D ambiguous. The germline gives CDR1 LNHDA, CDR2 SQIVND (reference sequence). CDR3 length: 16 amino acids. This chain's CDR3 is CASSPSDLKTNQPQYF. CDR3 bases read: TGTGCCAGTTCTCCGAGCGATCTGAAGACCAATCAGCCG.